This TCR beta chain emerged from a study of OX40 agonist ivuxolimab in advanced cancers. Background on the study: At 0.01 to 10 mg/kg, ivuxolimab was administered intravenously to patients every 2 weeks. Checkpoint inhibitors had been given previously to 35% to 50% of patients. Study-level points and caveats: There was clonal expansion of CD4+ and CD8+ blood T cells by week 6 at 0.1 to 3.0 mg/kg.

This table comes from immunoSEQ multiplex PCR, and its TCRdb copy is limited to in-frame clones, with some not included. This sample has around 71,000 clones, with roughly three quarters found just once. In its sample, this clone was seen a few times. Antigen specificity is unknown. The germline V gene encodes CDR1 SGDLS and CDR2 YYNGEE. The length of the CDR3 is 15 residues. With V trimmed by 3 bases and J by 6 bases, 9 bases remained unmatched. Blood draws occurred at baseline, cycle 4 day 1, and cycle 7 day 1. This material consisted of CD4+ or CD8+ T cells sorted from blood, taken in a trial of the OX40 agonist ivuxolimab. This chain links TRBV9 with TRBJ2-1; 7 bases align to TRBD1. This receptor was taken from an adult with an advanced solid tumor such as melanoma, head and neck, liver or kidney cancer. As DNA, the CDR3 is TGTGCCAGCAGCGCGAGGGACAGTTTTCTCAATGAGCAGTTCTTC. As protein: CASSARDSFLNEQFF. Full variable domain (outside the CDR3, taken from reference TRBV9 and TRBJ2-1): DSGVTQTPKHLITATGQRVTLRCSPRSGDLSVYWYQQSLDQGLQFLIQYYNGEERAKGNILERFSAQQFPDLHSELNLSSLELGDSALYFCASSARDSFLNEQFFGPGTRLTVL.